This T cell receptor beta chain came from a study of T cells of healthy individuals. This CDR3 region has 15 residues. CDR1 and CDR2 (germline): MRHNA, SNTAGT. Trimming pared 4 bases from V and 3 bases from J, leaving 15 bases between. This clonotype was observed a few times. TCRdb reprocessed the 5' RACE reads via MiXCR and lists one record per CDR3 protein. The sample lists about 96,000 distinct CDR3 sequences, 17% seen once, with about 6.2% in the top ten. The clonotype was recovered from a human donor in good health. This sequence joins TRBV6-4 and TRBJ1-1; D not certain. The CDR3 is CASSGPVGLYTEAFF. The CDR3 DNA follows: TGTGCCAGCAGTGGGCCTGTCGGGTTGTACACTGAAGCTTTCTTT.